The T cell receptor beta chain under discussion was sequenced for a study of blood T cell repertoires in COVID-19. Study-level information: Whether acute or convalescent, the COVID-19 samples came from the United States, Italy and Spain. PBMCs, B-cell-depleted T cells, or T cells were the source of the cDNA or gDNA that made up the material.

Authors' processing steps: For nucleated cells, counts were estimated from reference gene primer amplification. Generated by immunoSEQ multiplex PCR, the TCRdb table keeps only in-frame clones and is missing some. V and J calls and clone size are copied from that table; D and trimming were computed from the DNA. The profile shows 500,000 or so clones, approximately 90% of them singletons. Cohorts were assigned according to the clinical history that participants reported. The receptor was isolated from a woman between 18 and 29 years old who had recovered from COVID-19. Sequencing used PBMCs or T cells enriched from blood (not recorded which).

The CDR3 region has the DNA TGCGCCAGCAGCCAAGATAGCCGGGATTTTTTGAACACTGAAGCTTTCTTT. Residues: CASSQDSRDFLNTEAFF. The J gene is TRBJ1-1, the V gene TRBV4-1; D not resolved. The ends were cut back, 0 bases at V and 0 bases at J, with 14 bases in the middle. This CDR3 region has 17 residues. The germline V gene has CDR1 MGHRA and CDR2 YSYEKL.